The 18 T cell receptor beta chains below come from one sample, sequenced in a study of beta chain features in type 1 diabetes. Their antigen targets remain unknown. Study observations and caveats: Shortening of TCRB CDR3s, moderate but significant, appeared in all four CD4+ subsets of Type 1 diabetes patients.

Investigators reverse transcribed all isolated RNA, so they sequenced expressed TCRB transcripts. Profiled with immunoSEQ multiplex PCR; TCRdb holds only in-frame clones, not every one. In the table there are about 160,000 clones, 6% to 9% of which are singletons. The sample taken for sequencing was central memory CD4+ T cells from blood. The receptors shown here come from a young man with type 1 diabetes.

In this sample, this clone turned up a few times. The J gene is TRBJ2-1, the V gene TRBV6-5, with 9 nucleotides matching TRBD2. Germline V CDR1 and CDR2: MNHEY, SVGAGI. CDR3 length equals 15 residues. V shed 7 bases and J 0 bases; nucleotides not matched to a gene: 4. The DNA for the CDR3 is TGTGCCAGCAAGATGACTAGCGGCTCCTACAATGAGCAGTTCTTC. Amino acids: CASKMTSGSYNEQFF.

This clone was observed a few times. This chain uses TRBV18 with TRBJ2-5; D gene unclear. V was cut by 3 bases and J by 0 bases, with 8 bases left in between. The CDR3 has 14 residues. The germline CDR1 and CDR2 sequences are KGHSH and LQKENI. CDR3 bases: TGTGCCAGCTCACCCGCTATGTACCAAGAGACCCAGTACTTC. As protein: CASSPAMYQETQYF.

The rearrangement joins TRBV7-9 to TRBJ1-1; no definite D call. This CDR3 is built from 13 residues. The germline CDR1 and CDR2 sequences are SEHNR and FQNEAQ (reference sequence). V lost 6 bases and J 2 bases, leaving 10 bases between the germline ends. The CDR3 is CASSFSANTEAFF. The CDR3 nucleotides are TGTGCCAGCAGTTTCAGCGCTAACACTGAAGCTTTCTTT.

This clone was observed a handful of times. The V call is TRBV19, the J call TRBJ2-7, with 10 bases lining up with TRBD1. After removal of 5 bases from V and 0 bases from J, the junction contained 7 bases not matched to a gene. Germline V gene sequence: CDR1 LNHDA, CDR2 SQIVND (reference sequence). This CDR3 has 16 amino acids. The CDR3 sequence is CASSAGTGVLSYEQYF. The CDR3 DNA sequence: TGTGCCAGTAGTGCGGGGACAGGGGTCCTCTCCTACGAGCAGTACTTC.

V and J are TRBV30 and TRBJ2-4; 8 bases line up with TRBD1. The CDR3 is made up of 12 amino acids. Trimming cost V 5 bases and J 7 bases; bases outside gene matches: 4. Germline-derived CDR1 and CDR2 are GTSNPN and SVGIG (reference sequence). CDR3 nucleotides: TGTGCCTGGGGGCCAGGGGGCAACATTCAGTACTTC. As protein: CAWGPGGNIQYF.

The rearrangement uses TRBV30 and TRBJ2-1, with 8 bases identical to TRBD2. This CDR3 spans 14 amino acids. Germline V lookup: CDR1 GTSNPN, CDR2 SVGIG (reference sequence). J lost 5 bases, V lost 2 bases, and 5 bases had no gene match. CDR3 sequence: CAWSKLAVNNEQFF. CDR3 nucleotide sequence: TGTGCCTGGAGTAAACTAGCGGTTAACAATGAGCAGTTCTTC.

The chain links TRBV9 to TRBJ2-1; 8 bases fit TRBD2. The germline V gene has CDR1 SGDLS and CDR2 YYNGEE. With V trimmed by 2 bases and J by 9 bases, 4 bases remained unmatched. The CDR3 length is 13 residues. CDR3 loop: CASSVPGGVEQFF. For the CDR3, the DNA is TGTGCCAGCAGCGTCCCGGGAGGGGTTGAGCAGTTCTTC.

This clone has a handful of counts. This CDR3 is also generated by other DNA sequences in the sample. This sequence joins TRBV20-1 and TRBJ2-7; D unresolved. V dropped 6 bases and J dropped 3 bases, with 9 bases sitting between them. The CDR3 loop spans 11 amino acids. Germline assignment: CDR1 DFQATT and CDR2 SNEGSKA (reference sequence). CDR3 amino acids: CSARVNYEQYF. In nucleotides, the CDR3 is TGCAGTGCACGAGTAAACTACGAGCAGTACTTC.

This clone was recorded once. The V call is TRBV28, the J call TRBJ2-3; D is ambiguous. The CDR3 spans 21 residues. With 3 bases removed from V and 4 bases from J, the gap between germline ends came to 32 bases. Germline V gene data show CDR1 as MDHEN and CDR2 as SYDVKM. This chain's CDR3 is CASSFEFGPAAESDSPDTQYF. CDR3 nucleotide sequence: TGTGCCAGCAGTTTTGAGTTCGGTCCGGCGGCGGAATCGGATAGCCCAGATACGCAGTATTTT.

The chain couples TRBV7-9 to TRBJ2-1, with D possibly being TRBD2 (5 bases). Germline V gives CDR1 SEHNR, CDR2 FQNEAQ (reference sequence). This CDR3 has 19 residues. Trimming removed 5 bases at V and 1 base at J, with 24 bases between. CDR3 region: CASSPRVLVGRLSYNEQFF. DNA of the CDR3: TGTGCCAGCAGCCCGAGGGTTCTAGTAGGTCGACTTTCCTACAATGAGCAGTTCTTC.

This clone was observed a handful of times. CDR3 bases: TGTGCCAGCCGGGATTACGGCAGTCTTAACTATGGCTACACCTTC. Translating gives CASRDYGSLNYGYTF. This chain connects TRBV7-9 to TRBJ1-2; D unresolved. This CDR3 has 15 residues. Germline V CDR1 and CDR2: SEHNR, FQNEAQ (reference sequence). Trimming shortened V by 8 bases and J by 1 base, and 17 bases separated the two germline ends.

This clone was detected only a few times. This chain connects TRBV30 to TRBJ2-7; TRBD1 might be the D (6 bases). CDR3 size: 15 residues. Germline V CDR1 and CDR2: GTSNPN, SVGIG (reference sequence). V gave up 0 bases and J gave up 4 bases, with 16 bases separating them. The CDR3 nucleotides read TGTGCCTGGAGTGTACTGGGCAGGGACAAGTACGAGCAGTACTTC. Protein sequence: CAWSVLGRDKYEQYF. Drawing the rest from reference TRBV30 and TRBJ2-7, the complete variable domain is SQTIHQWPATLVQPVGSPLSLECTVEGTSNPNLYWYRQAAGRGLQLLFYSVGIGQISSEVPQNLSASRPQDRQFILSSKKLLLSDSGFYLCAWSVLGRDKYEQYFGPGTRLTVT.

There are a few counts of this clone. The chain employs TRBV5-4 and TRBJ1-1; D possibly corresponds to TRBD1 (5 bases). V was trimmed by 2 bases and J by 10 bases, leaving 12 bases between them. This CDR3 comprises 12 residues. Germline V gene sequence: CDR1 SGHNT, CDR2 YYREEE (reference sequence). The CDR3 DNA is TGTGCCAGCAGCTTAGACAGCTCGGGAGCTTTCTTT. It specifies CASSLDSSGAFF.

This clone was observed many times. V and J are TRBV4-2 and TRBJ2-5; D ambiguous. This CDR3 is built from 12 residues. Germline V gene data show CDR1 as LGHNA and CDR2 as YNFKEQ. V gave up 4 bases and J gave up 5 bases, with 8 bases separating them. In DNA, the CDR3 is TGTGCCAGCAGCCCTAGTGATGAGACCCAGTACTTC. This gives the protein CASSPSDETQYF.

This CDR3 is CASSLTVDYTEAFF. The DNA of the CDR3 is TGTGCCAGCAGCTTAACTGTAGATTACACTGAAGCTTTCTTT. The V and J genes are TRBV11-2 and TRBJ1-1; D not resolved. CDR1 SGHAT and CDR2 FQNNGV come from the germline V gene. V gave up 2 bases and J gave up 3 bases, with 10 bases separating them. The CDR3 contains 14 residues.

This clone was detected only a few times. V gene TRBV14 combines with J gene TRBJ2-7; 8 positions agree with TRBD1. The CDR3 is 15 amino acids. Per germline, CDR1 SGHDN and CDR2 FVKESK. After removal of 3 bases from V and 3 bases from J, the junction contained 7 bases not matched to a gene. The CDR3, as DNA: TGTGCCAGCAGCCACCGGGACAGGCCATACTACGAGCAGTACTTC. It encodes CASSHRDRPYYEQYF.

This clone showed up just a few times. The gene calls are TRBV14 and TRBJ2-7; 9 nucleotides agree with TRBD1. CDR3 length: 16 amino acids. Germline V gene lookup returns CDR1 SGHDN and CDR2 FVKESK. V lost 4 bases and J lost 7; bases outside the gene matches: 14. This CDR3 reads CASSLQPGQGRSEQYF. The DNA for the CDR3 is TGTGCCAGCAGCCTCCAGCCGGGACAGGGAAGGTCAGAGCAGTACTTC.

The V call is TRBV28, the J call TRBJ2-3, with 13 bases fitting TRBD2. The CDR3 runs 14 residues. V shed 8 bases, J shed 3 bases, and the junction held 2 bases outside the gene matches. Germline V CDR1 and CDR2: MDHEN, SYDVKM. DNA for the CDR3: TGTGCCAGCCGGACTAGCGGGAGAACAGATACGCAGTATTTT. Its translation is CASRTSGRTDTQYF.